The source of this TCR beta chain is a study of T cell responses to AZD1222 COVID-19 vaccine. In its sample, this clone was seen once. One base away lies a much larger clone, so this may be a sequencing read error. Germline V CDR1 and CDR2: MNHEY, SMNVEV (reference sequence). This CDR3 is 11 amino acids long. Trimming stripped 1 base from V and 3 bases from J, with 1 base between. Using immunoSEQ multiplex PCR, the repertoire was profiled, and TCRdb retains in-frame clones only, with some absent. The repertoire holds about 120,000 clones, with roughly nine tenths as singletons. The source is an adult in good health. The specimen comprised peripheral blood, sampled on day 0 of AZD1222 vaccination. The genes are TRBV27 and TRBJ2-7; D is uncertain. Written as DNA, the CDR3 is TGTGCCAGCAGTTTATGCTACGAGCAGTACTTC. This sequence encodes CASSLCYEQYF.